A selection of T cell receptor beta chains follows, all from one sample in a study of blood T cell repertoires in COVID-19. Generated by immunoSEQ multiplex PCR, the TCRdb table keeps only in-frame clones and is missing some. The sample lists roughly 120,000 clones, more than 80% occurring once. The sequenced sample was peripheral blood. The receptors shown here come from a woman aged 40 to 55 with acute or convalescent COVID-19. CDR3s include the opening cysteine and the closing phenylalanine or tryptophan. Fields, in order: clone size, V gene, J gene, D gene, CDR3 DNA, CDR3 protein. A D gene is named only where the DNA matches it firmly. Where a row states a size, it is once, few, many or the class of an expanded clone; other rows omit it.

>-|TRBV24-1|TRBJ1-4|-
TGTGCCACCAGTGAGCCCACAACGGGAAAACTGTTTTTT
CATSEPTTGKLFF
>once|TRBV12-3/TRBV12-4|TRBJ1-3|-
TGTGCCAGCAGTAGCGGACAGCTAACGTATTTT
CASSSGQLTYF
>-|TRBV7-2|TRBJ1-2|-
TGTGCCAGCAGCTTAGCGAGAACAGGAATTAACTATGGCTACACCTTC
CASSLARTGINYGYTF
>-|TRBV7-2|TRBJ1-6|-
TGTGCCAGCAGCTTGGCTGCAGGGCACCCCTATAATTCACCCCTCCACTTT
CASSLAAGHPYNSPLHF
>-|TRBV5-1|TRBJ1-1|TRBD1
TGCGCCAGCAAGACAGGGGGCATGAACACTGAAGCTTTCTTT
CASKTGGMNTEAFF
>-|TRBV5-4|TRBJ2-3|-
TGTGCCAGCAGCCGACAATTAGATACGCAGTATTTT
CASSRQLDTQYF
>-|TRBV19|TRBJ1-4|-
TGTGCCAGTAGTGGACCTGCGGGGGTGGTTAATGAAAAACTGTTTTTT
CASSGPAGVVNEKLFF
>-|TRBV11-2|TRBJ1-2|-
TGTGCCAGCAGCTTAGATCCGCGGGTCGGCTATGGCTACACCTTC
CASSLDPRVGYGYTF
>once|TRBV5-6|TRBJ1-5|TRBD1
TGTGCCAGCAGCGTAAGACAGGGGGGAACCTATAGCAATCAGCCCCAGCATTTT
CASSVRQGGTYSNQPQHF
>few|TRBV6-6|TRBJ2-1|TRBD1
TGTGCCAGCAGTTACCAAACAGGGGTGTACAATGAGCAGTTCTTC
CASSYQTGVYNEQFF
>-|TRBV5-1|TRBJ2-3|TRBD2
TGCGCCAGCAGCCAGGCGGTGAGGGGAGCGGGGCTAAGTGGAGATACGCAGTATTTT
CASSQAVRGAGLSGDTQYF
>-|TRBV13|TRBJ2-7|TRBD1
TGTGCCAGCACCCGGACAGGGGTTTACGAGCAGTACTTC
CASTRTGVYEQYF
>-|TRBV6-1|TRBJ1-2|-
TGTGCCAGCAGTGAAGAAGGAGAGTGGGTCTATGGCTACACCTTC
CASSEEGEWVYGYTF
>-|TRBV5-1|TRBJ1-5|-
TGCGCCAGCAGCTTGGCAGGGGGCAATCAGCCCCAGCATTTT
CASSLAGGNQPQHF
>-|TRBV5-1|TRBJ2-2|TRBD2
TGCGCCAGCAGCGGGCAGCGGGGGAACACCGGGGAGCTGTTTTTT
CASSGQRGNTGELFF
>-|TRBV7-9|TRBJ1-2|TRBD1
TGTGCCAGCAGTTCAGCCCGACAGGGATTGGCAGGCTACACCTTC
CASSSARQGLAGYTF
>-|TRBV27|TRBJ2-7|TRBD1
TGTGCCAGCAGGCTCCGGGACAGGGGGACCTACGAGCAGTACTTC
CASRLRDRGTYEQYF
>-|TRBV5-4|TRBJ1-4|TRBD1
TGTGCCAGCAGCCGGGGACAGGGGGCAACTAATGAAAAACTGTTTTTT
CASSRGQGATNEKLFF
>-|TRBV7-8|TRBJ1-2|-
TGTGCCAGCAGCCCAGCCTGGGACAAAGATGGCTACACCTTC
CASSPAWDKDGYTF
>-|TRBV18|TRBJ1-1|-
TGTGCCAGCTCCTGGGGGGGGACTGAAGCTTTCTTT
CASSWGGTEAFF
>-|TRBV5-1|TRBJ2-5|TRBD2
TGCGCCAGCAGAACGCGGGGGGTGCAAGAGACCCAGTACTTC
CASRTRGVQETQYF
>few|TRBV3-1/TRBV3-2|TRBJ2-4|TRBD2
TGTGCCAGCAAGCCAGGGACTAGCATCATTCAGTACTTC
CASKPGTSIIQYF
>-|TRBV24-1|TRBJ2-3|-
TGTGCCACCAATACTAGGACCGGGGGGCACGCAGATACGCAGTATTTT
CATNTRTGGHADTQYF
>-|TRBV12-3/TRBV12-4|TRBJ2-3|-
TGTGCCAGCACCCCGAGCACAGATACGCAGTATTTT
CASTPSTDTQYF
>-|TRBV5-1|TRBJ2-3|-
TGCGCCAGCAGCTCCGGTGGCTTTTGGGGGGGCACAGATACGCAGTATTTT
CASSSGGFWGGTDTQYF
>once|TRBV6-6|TRBJ2-1|TRBD2
TGTGCCAGCAGCCGACTAGCGGGGGGGCAGTTCTTC
CASSRLAGGQFF
>-|TRBV7-9|TRBJ1-5|-
TGTGCCAGCAGCGCAACAGGGACCGGGCAGCCCCAGCATTTT
CASSATGTGQPQHF
>-|TRBV5-1|TRBJ2-5|-
TGCGCCAGCAGCCCTGACGACAGCCAAGAGACCCAGTACTTC
CASSPDDSQETQYF
>-|TRBV5-6|TRBJ2-3|-
TGTGCCAGCAGCTTGGCCTGGCAGGGAGGCGGAGATACGCAGTATTTT
CASSLAWQGGGDTQYF
>-|TRBV28|TRBJ1-1|-
TGTGCCAGCAGTTTTAGCCGCCCTGAAGCTTTCTTT
CASSFSRPEAFF
>few|TRBV5-1|TRBJ2-1|TRBD2
TGCGCCAGCACCTTTGGACTAGCGGGGGGCGATGAGCAGTTCTTC
CASTFGLAGGDEQFF
>-|TRBV12-3/TRBV12-4|TRBJ2-7|-
TGTGCCAGCAGTTTAGGGCAGACCTACGAGCAGTACTTC
CASSLGQTYEQYF
>once|TRBV25-1|TRBJ1-2|TRBD1
TGTGCCAGCAGTCCAGACAGGGTTAACTATGGCTACACCTTC
CASSPDRVNYGYTF
>few|TRBV24-1|TRBJ1-5|-
TGTGCCACCAGTGCGGGGGGCAATCAGCCCCAGCATTTT
CATSAGGNQPQHF
>-|TRBV18|TRBJ2-4|TRBD2
TGTGCCAGCTCACCACCGGGCGGGGGGGCGACCAAAAACATTCAGTACTTC
CASSPPGGGATKNIQYF
>-|TRBV30|TRBJ1-5|-
TGTGCCTGGAGTAGAAGGACGGCGACAGATCAGCCCCAGCATTTT
CAWSRRTATDQPQHF
>-|TRBV5-1|TRBJ2-1|TRBD1
TGCGCCAGCAGCTTGGAGTTCTGGACAGGGGGCTTGGATGAGCAGTTCTTC
CASSLEFWTGGLDEQFF
>once|TRBV12-3/TRBV12-4|TRBJ2-7|-
TGTGCCAGCAGTAGGGGTGAGCAGTACTTC
CASSRGEQYF
>-|TRBV30|TRBJ2-5|TRBD1
TGTGCCTGGAGATCAGGACAGGGTTGGCAGGAGACCCAGTACTTC
CAWRSGQGWQETQYF
>-|TRBV7-3|TRBJ2-3|TRBD2
TGTGCCAGCAGCTTAGATCTGGGACTAAGGGGCACAGATACGCAGTATTTT
CASSLDLGLRGTDTQYF